The clone carrying this T cell receptor beta chain has at least ten counts. Its specificity is not known. Prepared TCR beta cDNA libraries contained unique molecular identifiers. From the PCR reads, TCRdb called clonotypes with MiXCR, one entry per CDR3 protein. Of more than 450,000 distinct CDR3 sequences in the sample, approximately 31% were seen once. This sample was included in a study of post-analysis software for immune sequencing data. Overall study: Disease courses included relapsing-remitting, secondary progressive and progressive-relapsing multiple sclerosis.

Germline CDR1 and CDR2: MNHEY and SVGAGI. The germline V and J ends were trimmed by 6 bases and 5 bases, with 11 bases remaining between them. This CDR3 region has 12 residues. Findings of the study overall: Controls had lower frequencies than patients of 4 or 5 TRBV segments, which included TRBV5-6, TRBV5-1 and TRBV20-1.

This clonotype originated in a girl under 18 with multiple sclerosis. This chain links TRBV6-5 with TRBJ2-7; a weak D match, TRBD2 (6 bases). The sequencing input was blood. Here the CDR3 reads CASSPGGNEQYF. The CDR3 region has the DNA TGTGCCAGCAGCCCCGGAGGGAACGAGCAGTACTTC.